The text below deals with one TCR beta chain. The germline V gene has CDR1 SNHLY and CDR2 FYNNEI. The CDR3 is 14 residues long. Trimming left V 6 bases short and J 6 bases short, with 15 bases between. These data originate in a study of cytomegalovirus exposure and HLA in healthy donors. The primer mix had 60 Vbeta and 13 Jbeta primers. Sequenced by immunoSEQ multiplex PCR; TCRdb stores in-frame clones only, minus some. This sample's table reports 150,000 or so clones. The chain uses TRBV2 and TRBJ2-1, with D maybe TRBD2 (6 bases). Specimen: PBMCs. The sequence was obtained from a man under 40 in good health and CMV-seronegative. CDR3 in DNA: TGTGCCAGCAGAGCTATTAGCGGTGGCAATGAGCAGTTCTTC. It is translated as CASRAISGGNEQFF.